This TCR beta chain was sequenced for a study of blood T cell repertoires in COVID-19. Looking at the study overall: Samples representing acute and convalescent COVID-19 were sourced from the United States, Italy and Spain. T cells, B-cell-depleted T cells, or PBMCs supplied cDNA or gDNA.

Germline values: CDR1 SGHAT, CDR2 FQNNGV. This CDR3 has 14 residues. The ends were cut back, 8 bases at V and 8 bases at J, with 19 bases in the middle. How the authors handled the data: The assay estimated nucleated cells by amplifying reference gene primers. Profiling relied on immunoSEQ multiplex PCR, and the TCRdb table lists in-frame clones only, not all of them. V, J and clone size reflect that table, while D and trimming were determined from the DNA. Of tens of thousands of clones in the sample, about 91% are singletons; the top ten hold about 6.3%. The count of this clone is one. The sequenced sample was peripheral blood. The TCR sequence derives from a human donor in a cohort sampled during active COVID-19. The chain is built from TRBV11-2 and TRBJ2-1; possible D gene TRBD2, 6 bases. CDR3 residues: CASGGITGGDEQFF. CDR3 nucleotides: TGTGCCAGCGGTGGGATTACGGGCGGGGATGAGCAGTTCTTC.